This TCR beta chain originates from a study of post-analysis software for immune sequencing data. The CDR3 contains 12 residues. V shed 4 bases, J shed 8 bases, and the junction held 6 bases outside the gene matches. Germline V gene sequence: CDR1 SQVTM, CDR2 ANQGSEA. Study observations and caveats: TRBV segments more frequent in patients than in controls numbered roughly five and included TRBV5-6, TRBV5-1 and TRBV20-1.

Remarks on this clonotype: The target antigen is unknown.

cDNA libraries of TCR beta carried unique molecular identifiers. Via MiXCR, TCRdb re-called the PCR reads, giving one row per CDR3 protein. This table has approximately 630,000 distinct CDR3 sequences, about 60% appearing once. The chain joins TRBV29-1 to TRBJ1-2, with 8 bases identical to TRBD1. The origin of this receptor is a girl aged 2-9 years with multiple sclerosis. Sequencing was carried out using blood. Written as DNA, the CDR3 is TGCAGCGTTGGGGACAGGAGTGGGGGCTACACCTTC. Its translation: CSVGDRSGGYTF.